Each of the 10 T cell receptor beta chains below was sequenced from the same sample in a study of blood T cell repertoires in COVID-19. Libraries were prepared by immunoSEQ multiplex PCR; TCRdb keeps only in-frame clonotypes and omits some of them. The profile covers roughly 35,000 clones, with over 90% appearing a single time and 4% to 6.5% taken by the ten largest. The sequencing sample was made of peripheral blood. The receptors were gathered from a human donor in a cohort sampled during active COVID-19.

The V and J genes are TRBV19 and TRBJ2-7, with D possibly matching TRBD1 (7 bases). The CDR3 contains 16 residues. The V and J ends lost 5 bases and 4 bases respectively, with 21 bases between them. Germline CDR1 and CDR2: LNHDA and SQIVND (reference sequence). CDR3 loop: CASSFYGPQGGYEQYF. CDR3 coding DNA: TGTGCCAGTAGTTTCTACGGCCCGCAGGGGGGATACGAGCAGTACTTC.

The rearrangement joins TRBV30 to TRBJ2-7, with a possible D match to TRBD2 (5 bases). The CDR3 runs to 11 residues. Germline CDR1 is GTSNPN and CDR2 is SVGIG (reference sequence). Trimming took off 0 bases at V and 7 bases at J, with 7 bases between the two ends. This CDR3 is CAWSVSGEQYF. The CDR3, as DNA: TGTGCCTGGAGTGTATCGGGGGAGCAGTACTTC.

This clone occurred once. The chain joins TRBV3-1 (or the pseudogene TRBV3-2) to TRBJ1-2; no definite D call. The CDR3 extends over 14 amino acids. The germline V and J ends were trimmed by 1 base and 5 bases, with 11 bases remaining between them. Germline CDR1 reads LGHDT; CDR2 reads YNNKEL (reference sequence). The CDR3 sequence is CASSQVLSEYGYTF. CDR3 bases: TGTGCCAGCAGCCAAGTGCTGAGCGAATATGGCTACACCTTC.

V is TRBV15 and J is TRBJ2-2, with a tentative D call TRBD1 (6 bases). The CDR3 length is 16 residues. Trimming left V 5 bases short and J 0 bases short, with 13 bases between. CDR1 and CDR2 (germline): LNHNV, YYDKDF (reference sequence). The CDR3 DNA follows: TGTGCCACCAGCTCCCCCCCAGGGGCGAACACCGGGGAGCTGTTTTTT. This encodes CATSSPPGANTGELFF. Combining the CDR3 with reference TRBV15 and TRBJ2-2 gives the whole variable domain DAMVIQNPRYQVTQFGKPVTLSCSQTLNHNVMYWYQQKSSQAPKLLFHYYDKDFNNEADTPDNFQSRRPNTSFCFLDIRSPGLGDTAMYLCATSSPPGANTGELFFGEGSRLTVL.

This chain uses TRBV7-8 with TRBJ1-1; 7 bases map to TRBD1. Germline lookup yields CDR1 SGHVS and CDR2 FQNEAQ. The trim removed 5 bases at V and 1 base at J, leaving 1 base unmatched. The CDR3 totals 13 residues. The CDR3 DNA sequence: TGTGCCAGCAGCCGGGACAGGAACACTGAAGCTTTCTTT. It encodes CASSRDRNTEAFF.

This rearrangement joins TRBV5-4 to TRBJ2-1; D is uncertain. The germline gives CDR1 SGHNT, CDR2 YYREEE (reference sequence). Trimming took off 0 bases at V and 2 bases at J, with 9 bases between the two ends. The CDR3 runs 15 residues. The CDR3 DNA reads TGTGCCAGCAGCTTGGGTGGCGGAACCTACAATGAGCAGTTCTTC. As protein: CASSLGGGTYNEQFF. The full variable domain, completed using reference TRBV5-4 and TRBJ2-1, is ETGVTQSPTHLIKTRGQQVTLRCSSQSGHNTVSWYQQALGQGPQFIFQYYREEENGRGNFPPRFSGLQFPNYSSELNVNALELDDSALYLCASSLGGGTYNEQFFGPGTRLTVL.

The CDR3 DNA reads as TGTGCCAGCAGCGTTCCTGGGACTAGCGGGAGAGAGATAAACAATGAGCAGTTCTTC. It encodes CASSVPGTSGREINNEQFF. The chain employs TRBV2 and TRBJ2-1, with 14 positions matching TRBD2. The CDR3 length is 19 residues. The germline gives CDR1 SNHLY, CDR2 FYNNEI. Germline trimming cut 6 bases from V and 5 bases from J; bases unmatched to any gene: 15.

The chain uses TRBV5-1 and TRBJ2-1; TRBD2 might be the D (5 bases). CDR3 size: 15 residues. Germline lookup yields CDR1 SGHRS and CDR2 YFSETQ. V lost 0 bases, J lost 3 bases, and 10 bases lay in between. In DNA, the CDR3 is TGCGCCAGCAGCTTGGCGGCGGACTTCTACAATGAGCAGTTCTTC. Translated, it gives CASSLAADFYNEQFF.

The V and J genes are TRBV6-4 and TRBJ1-5, with TRBD1 matching 7 bases. The CDR3 sequence is 14 residues long. CDR1 is MRHNA, CDR2 SNTAGT, per germline. J lost 4 bases, V lost 5 bases, and 5 bases had no gene match. CDR3 region: CASSPGGGNQPQHF. CDR3 sequence (DNA): TGTGCCAGCAGTCCAGGGGGTGGGAATCAGCCCCAGCATTTT.

The chain uses TRBV10-2 and TRBJ1-1; a weak D match, TRBD1 (5 bases). Per the germline V gene, CDR1 is WSHSY and CDR2 is SAAADI. The V end lost 6 bases, the J end lost 8 bases, and 13 bases lay between the germline ends. The CDR3 loop spans 12 amino acids. The CDR3 nucleotides are TGCGCCAGCAGGACCGGGGGTCCCGAAGCTTTCTTT. This encodes CASRTGGPEAFF.